The clone carrying this T cell receptor (beta chain) has ten or more counts. Its antigen is as yet unknown. Expressed TCRB transcripts were sequenced after all isolated RNA was converted to cDNA. Measured with immunoSEQ multiplex PCR; TCRdb has only the in-frame clones, and not every one. Of over 150,000 clones in the sample, under 13% are singletons; the top ten hold around 0.5%. The data were obtained in a study of beta chain features in type 1 diabetes. This CDR3 is built from 13 residues. The germline V gene has CDR1 SQVTM and CDR2 ANQGSEA. Deletions cut 6 bases from V and 7 bases from J, with 15 bases between. Study-wide results and limits: Patients showed naive, central memory and Treg TCRB repertoires that appeared more similar than those of healthy donors. Patients with Type 1 diabetes showed moderately but significantly shorter TCRB CDR3s in all four CD4+ subsets.

The clonotype was recovered from a man under 40 with type 1 diabetes. The chain recombines TRBV29-1 with TRBJ2-2; D possibly corresponds to TRBD2 (6 bases). The sequencing input was central memory CD4+ T cells from blood. The CDR3 nucleotides are TGCAGCGTCGGGGGACCGACTCTCGGGGAGCTGTTTTTT. Its translation: CSVGGPTLGELFF.